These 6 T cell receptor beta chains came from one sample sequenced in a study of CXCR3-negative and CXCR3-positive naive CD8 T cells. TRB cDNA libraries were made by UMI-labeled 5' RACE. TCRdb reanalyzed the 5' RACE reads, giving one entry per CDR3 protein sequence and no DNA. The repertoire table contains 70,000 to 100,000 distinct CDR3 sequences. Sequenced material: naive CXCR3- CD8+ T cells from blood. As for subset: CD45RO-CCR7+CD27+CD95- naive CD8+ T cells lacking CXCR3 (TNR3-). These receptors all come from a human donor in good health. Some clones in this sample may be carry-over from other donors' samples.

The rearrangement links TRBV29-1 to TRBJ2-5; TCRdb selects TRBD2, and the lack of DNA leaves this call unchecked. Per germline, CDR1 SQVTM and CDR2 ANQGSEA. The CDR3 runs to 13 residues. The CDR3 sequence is CSVESGRGPTQYF.

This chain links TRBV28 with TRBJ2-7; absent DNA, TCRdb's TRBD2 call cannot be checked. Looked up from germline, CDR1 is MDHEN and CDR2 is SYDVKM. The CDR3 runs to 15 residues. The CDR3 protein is CASTPDFSVSYEQYF.

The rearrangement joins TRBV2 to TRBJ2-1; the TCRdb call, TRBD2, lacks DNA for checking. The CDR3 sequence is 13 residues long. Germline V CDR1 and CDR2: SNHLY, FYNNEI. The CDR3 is CASSELVRNEQFF.

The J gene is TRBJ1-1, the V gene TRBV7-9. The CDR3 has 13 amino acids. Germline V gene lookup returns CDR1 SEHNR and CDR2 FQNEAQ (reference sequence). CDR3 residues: CASSLEGHTEAFF.

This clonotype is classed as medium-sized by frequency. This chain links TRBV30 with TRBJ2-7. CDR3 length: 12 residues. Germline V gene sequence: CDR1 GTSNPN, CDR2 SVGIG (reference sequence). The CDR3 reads CAWMTATYEQYF.

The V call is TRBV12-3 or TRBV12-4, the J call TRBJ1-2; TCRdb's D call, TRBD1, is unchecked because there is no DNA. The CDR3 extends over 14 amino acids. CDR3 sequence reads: CASSPDEGYYGYTF.